The present TCR beta chain was sequenced within a study of cytomegalovirus exposure and HLA in healthy donors (dated by TCRdb to about 2017). For the study in its entirety: The 670 or so repertoires of the first cohort and the 95 to 150 validation repertoires were produced on the same platform, according to a later analysis. The study aimed to test whether cataloging public T cell receptors could reveal signatures of past pathogen exposure. Besides the first cohort of approximately 670 subjects, a separate validation cohort made up of over a hundred different subjects was used. To predict cytomegalovirus infection status, the study combined high-throughput TCR immunosequencing, statistical association of individual TCRs with disease status, and machine learning.

The study at large found these results: The study listed approximately 150 TCR beta chains as associated with cytomegalovirus. Of the cluster scores, roughly 93% were above 0 in a later analysis, which found that TCRs clustered in the first cohort also tended to co-occur in the 95 to 150 validation repertoires. While some public TCRs were present in many individuals, most TCR sequences turned up only very rarely across donors. The classifier was reported to diagnose cytomegalovirus status with high specificity and sensitivity in both the original and validation cohorts. The authors suggested that the approach could potentially be extended to other disease states and immunological phenotypes. A later analysis had no HLA typing for the validation cohort, so co-occurrence there was scored across all 130 or so repertoires. In vitro tests confirmed that a few of the cytomegalovirus-associated TCR beta chains recognize cytomegalovirus antigens.

Library construction relied on the immunoSEQ multiplex PCR assay. Per the authors' processing: A statistical classification framework was developed to diagnose cytomegalovirus status using the catalog of TCR beta chain sequences. TCRdb holds this immuneACCESS table with in-frame rearrangements only. Some clones are missing; in checked studies, unresolved V genes explain under half, and the rest has no known cause. V, J and clone size derive from that table, while D and trimming were established from the DNA sequence. Across this sample there are about 360,000 clones, with roughly 89% seen only once. 0.83% of the sample comes from the top ten. This clone came up once. It lacks a known antigen. No base quality information exists; no much larger clone differs at one position. The donors were included in the validation cohort of roughly 130 subjects, a group kept apart from the roughly 700-subject first cohort.

V trim: 0 bases; J trim: 5 bases; unmatched bases: 3. CDR1 is given as GTSNPN and CDR2 as SVGIG, both from the germline V gene (reference sequence). Including cysteine and phenylalanine, the CDR3 has 14 amino acids. The retained sequence is limited to the CDR3, 42 bases, with the frame set at the first base. The chain employs TRBV30 and TRBJ2-7; 11 nucleotides in the junction match TRBD1. This TCR was sampled from a woman younger than 35 in good health and CMV-seronegative. Sequencing was done on a sample of PBMCs. Here is the DNA: TGTGCCTGGAGTGTCGGACAGGGGGCCGACGAGCAGTACTTC. The resulting protein is CAWSVGQGADEQYF.